Each of the 5 T cell receptor beta chains below was sequenced from the same sample in a study of OX40 agonist ivuxolimab in advanced cancers. Only in-frame clones appear in the TCRdb table, and some are missing; sequencing was by immunoSEQ multiplex PCR. The sample contains about 84,000 clones, over 85% of which appear only once. The sequencing used CD4+ or CD8+ T cells sorted from blood, collected in a trial of the OX40 agonist ivuxolimab. The receptor source for this set is an adult with an advanced solid tumor such as melanoma, head and neck, liver or kidney cancer.

This rearrangement joins TRBV19 to TRBJ2-3; D may be TRBD2 (5 bases). The V end was cut by 7 bases, the J end by 5 bases, with 13 bases between. This CDR3 is 13 amino acids long. CDR1 and CDR2 from the germline V gene are LNHDA and SQIVND (reference sequence). The CDR3 sequence is CASMSGVEDTQYF. CDR3 nucleotide sequence: TGTGCCAGTATGTCCGGGGTCGAAGATACGCAGTATTTT.

This clone showed up just a few times. The chain recombines TRBV5-1 with TRBJ2-7; D might be TRBD1 (5 bases). Trimming stripped 0 bases from V and 5 bases from J, with 15 bases between. Germline lookup yields CDR1 SGHRS and CDR2 YFSETQ. There are 15 residues in the CDR3. This CDR3 reads CASSLAGHPSDEQYF. The CDR3 DNA follows: TGCGCCAGCAGCTTGGCCGGACACCCTTCGGACGAGCAGTACTTC.

As to this clone: Other DNA variants within this sample encode the same CDR3. The V and J genes are TRBV5-1 and TRBJ2-7; D might be TRBD1 (6 bases). The V end lost 0 bases, the J end lost 3 bases, and 10 bases lay between the germline ends. Germline CDR1 is SGHRS and CDR2 is YFSETQ. This CDR3 has 14 residues. The CDR3 here is CASSLAGQNYEQYF. The CDR3 nucleotides read TGCGCCAGCAGCTTGGCCGGACAGAACTACGAGCAGTACTTC.

The V gene is TRBV5-1, the J gene TRBJ2-2, with a tentative D call TRBD2 (6 bases). V gave up 1 base and J gave up 2 bases, with 9 bases separating them. The CDR3 runs to 15 residues. Per germline, CDR1 SGHRS and CDR2 YFSETQ. CDR3: CASSLMTSNTGELFF. The CDR3 bases are TGCGCCAGCAGCTTGATGACTAGTAACACCGGGGAGCTGTTTTTT.

The chain carries TRBV27 and TRBJ1-1, with a weak D call TRBD1 (5 bases). The length of the CDR3 is 16 residues. The V gene lost 5 bases and the J gene lost 0 bases, with 16 bases spanning the gap. The germline V gene encodes CDR1 MNHEY and CDR2 SMNVEV (reference sequence). CDR3 nucleotides: TGTGCCAGCAGTCGCGAGTGGGGGGTTATGAACACTGAAGCTTTCTTT. Its translation: CASSREWGVMNTEAFF.